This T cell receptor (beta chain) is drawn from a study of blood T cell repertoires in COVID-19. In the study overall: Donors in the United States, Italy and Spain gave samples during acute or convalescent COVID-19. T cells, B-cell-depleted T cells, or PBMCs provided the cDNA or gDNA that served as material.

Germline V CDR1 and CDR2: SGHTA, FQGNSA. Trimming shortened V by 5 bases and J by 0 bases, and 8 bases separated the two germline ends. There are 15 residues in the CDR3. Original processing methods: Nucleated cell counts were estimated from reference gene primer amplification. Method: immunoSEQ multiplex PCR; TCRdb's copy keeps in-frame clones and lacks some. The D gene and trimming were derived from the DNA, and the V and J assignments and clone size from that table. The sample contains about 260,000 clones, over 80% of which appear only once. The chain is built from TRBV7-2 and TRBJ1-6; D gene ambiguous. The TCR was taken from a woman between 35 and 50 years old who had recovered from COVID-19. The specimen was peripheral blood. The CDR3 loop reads CASSPGSSYNSPLHF. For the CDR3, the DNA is TGTGCCAGCAGCCCAGGAAGCTCCTATAATTCACCCCTCCACTTT.